Below are 17 T cell receptor beta chains sequenced from a single sample in a study of cytomegalovirus exposure and HLA in healthy donors. The PCR was carried out with 60 Vbeta primers and 13 Jbeta primers. Sequenced by immunoSEQ multiplex PCR; TCRdb stores in-frame clones only, minus some. The top ten clones hold around 5.5% of a sample with 70,000 to 95,000 clones, 62% of them seen once. The sample comprised PBMCs. The receptors come from a woman in her 30s in good health and CMV-seropositive.

V and J are TRBV2 and TRBJ2-4, with a tentative D call TRBD2 (6 bases). Per germline, CDR1 SNHLY and CDR2 FYNNEI. V was shortened by 4 bases and J by 0 bases, with 13 bases between the two germline ends. The CDR3 is made up of 16 amino acids. This chain's CDR3 is CASSGPGLLAKNIQYF. CDR3 coding DNA: TGTGCCAGCAGTGGGCCGGGACTCTTAGCCAAAAACATTCAGTACTTC. Together with reference TRBV2 and TRBJ2-4, the CDR3 gives the full variable domain: EPEVTQTPSHQVTQMGQEVILRCVPISNHLYFYWYRQILGQKVEFLVSFYNNEISEKSEIFDDQFSVERPDGSNFTLKIRSTKLEDSAMYFCASSGPGLLAKNIQYFGAGTRLSVL.

Concerning this clone itself: The junction and the germline gene differ at one end; a read error may be behind it. The chain recombines TRBV10-3 with TRBJ1-2, with 9 bases that match TRBD1. Germline V lookup: CDR1 ENHRY, CDR2 SYGVKD. This CDR3 spans 14 amino acids. The CDR3 DNA follows: TGTGCCATCAGGTTTCGGACAGGGGACTATGGCTACCCCTTC. Translation gives CAIRFRTGDYGYPF.

This chain connects TRBV5-6 to TRBJ2-1; tentatively, D is TRBD2 (6 bases). The V end lost 4 bases, the J end lost 10 bases, and 18 bases lay between the germline ends. The CDR3 runs to 14 residues. Germline-derived CDR1 and CDR2 are SGHDT and YYEEEE. The CDR3 sequence is CASSPDGGTSEQFF. The CDR3 nucleotides read TGTGCCAGCAGCCCAGATGGGGGGACCTCGGAGCAGTTCTTC.

Only a few counts were recorded for this clone. CDR3 nucleotide sequence: TGTGCCAGCTCACCTCGGGATCAGCCCCAGCATTTT. This gives the protein CASSPRDQPQHF. The chain couples TRBV18 to TRBJ1-5; no firm D call. The CDR3 is 12 residues long. CDR1 and CDR2 from the germline V gene are KGHSH and LQKENI. V was shortened by 3 bases and J by 5 bases, with 5 bases between the two germline ends.

This clone was seen a single time. The chain uses TRBV4-1 and TRBJ2-7, with 7 bases matching TRBD1. J lost 2 bases, V lost 6 bases, and 10 bases had no gene match. Germline V gene sequence: CDR1 MGHRA, CDR2 YSYEKL. The CDR3 totals 15 residues. The CDR3 bases are TGCGCCAGCAGACGAGGAGACAGGGTAGCCTACGAGCAGTACTTC. Protein product: CASRRGDRVAYEQYF.

This chain connects TRBV28 to TRBJ1-6; the match to TRBD1 covers 9 bases. The V gene end was trimmed by 5 bases and the J gene end by 10 bases; junction bases not matched to a gene: 12. CDR1 is MDHEN, CDR2 SYDVKM, per germline. This CDR3 spans 16 amino acids. CDR3 loop: CASSDHTDRGKSPLHF. CDR3 DNA: TGTGCCAGCAGTGACCACACGGACAGGGGCAAATCACCCCTCCACTTT.

The gene calls are TRBV7-9 and TRBJ2-1; the D is unclear. Per germline, CDR1 SEHNR and CDR2 FQNEAQ (reference sequence). The CDR3 runs to 11 residues. The V end lost 3 bases, the J end lost 9 bases, and 6 bases lay between the germline ends. DNA for the CDR3: TGTGCCAGCAGCTTTCGTAGTGAGCAGTTCTTC. It codes for CASSFRSEQFF.

The rearrangement joins TRBV5-6 to TRBJ2-7, with D possibly matching TRBD2 (5 bases). The germline V gene has CDR1 SGHDT and CDR2 YYEEEE. V was pared by 4 bases and J by 4 bases, with 15 bases between. The CDR3 totals 14 residues. The CDR3 reads CASSRGPTPYEQYF. CDR3 sequence (DNA): TGTGCCAGCAGCCGAGGGCCTACCCCATACGAGCAGTACTTC.

This chain connects TRBV19 to TRBJ1-6; TRBD1 might be the D (5 bases). This CDR3 has 16 residues. The germline V and J ends were trimmed by 7 bases and 7 bases, with 20 bases remaining between them. CDR1 and CDR2 from the germline V gene are LNHDA and SQIVND (reference sequence). The CDR3 sequence is CASTQQGAGGNSPLHF. For the CDR3, the DNA is TGTGCCAGTACCCAACAAGGGGCCGGCGGCAATTCACCCCTCCACTTT.

The chain recombines TRBV19 with TRBJ1-1; D is undetermined. The germline V and J ends were trimmed by 8 bases and 0 bases, with 10 bases remaining between them. Germline-derived CDR1 and CDR2 are LNHDA and SQIVND (reference sequence). The CDR3 contains 13 residues. CDR3 bases: TGTGCCAGTGAGCAATTCATGAACACTGAAGCTTTCTTT. It is translated as CASEQFMNTEAFF.

CDR3 protein: CASSLEIQYGYTF. CDR3 in DNA: TGTGCCAGCAGCTTAGAGATTCAGTATGGCTACACCTTC. The gene calls are TRBV7-9 and TRBJ1-2; no definite D call. The CDR3 runs 13 residues. The V end lost 1 base, the J end lost 5 bases, and 8 bases lay between the germline ends. Germline CDR1 and CDR2: SEHNR and FQNEAQ (reference sequence).

This chain links TRBV7-3 with TRBJ2-2, with a weak D call TRBD2 (5 bases). V lost 5 bases and J lost 0, with 7 bases in between. Germline V lookup: CDR1 SGHTA, CDR2 FQGTGA. This CDR3 has 14 amino acids. In DNA, the CDR3 is TGTGCCAGCAGCCTCGGGGCGAACACCGGGGAGCTGTTTTTT. Amino acid sequence: CASSLGANTGELFF.

The chain is built from TRBV28 and TRBJ2-7, with D perhaps TRBD1 (6 bases). Germline V gene sequence: CDR1 MDHEN, CDR2 SYDVKM. This CDR3 has 14 residues. The V gene lost 4 bases and the J gene lost 1 base, with 11 bases spanning the gap. The CDR3 nucleotides read TGTGCCAGCAGTTCCCAGGGGCTATCCTACGAGCAGTACTTC. Amino acids: CASSSQGLSYEQYF.

The CDR3: CASSQGVGNSPLHF. CDR3 nucleotides: TGTGCCAGCTCACAGGGGGTCGGAAATTCACCCCTCCACTTT. The chain combines TRBV18 with TRBJ1-6; tentatively, D is TRBD1 (6 bases). Trimming took off 4 bases at V and 7 bases at J, with 11 bases between the two ends. Per germline, CDR1 KGHSH and CDR2 LQKENI. The CDR3 spans 14 residues.

The rearrangement uses TRBV19 and TRBJ2-1; tentative D call: TRBD2 (7 bases). V was cut by 3 bases and J by 4 bases, with 16 bases left in between. The germline V gene has CDR1 LNHDA and CDR2 SQIVND (reference sequence). This CDR3 has 16 residues. CDR3 bases: TGTGCCAGTAGTATGAGGGGGGGGTCACCTTACAATGAGCAGTTCTTC. Translated: CASSMRGGSPYNEQFF.

The CDR3 is CASASRPWTEVGTQYF. The CDR3 DNA reads TGTGCCAGTGCGAGTCGTCCCTGGACAGAGGTCGGGACCCAGTACTTC. The chain couples TRBV19 to TRBJ2-5, with a tentative D call TRBD1 (6 bases). CDR1 is LNHDA and CDR2 is SQIVND in the germline V gene (reference sequence). CDR3 size: 16 residues. V was clipped by 8 bases and J by 7 bases, with 26 bases between them.

The CDR3, as DNA: TGTGCCAGCAGCCTGCCTGGGGGGTCCGAGCAGTACTTC. Its translation is CASSLPGGSEQYF. The chain couples TRBV4-2 to TRBJ2-7, with D maybe TRBD2 (6 bases). The V end was cut by 4 bases, the J end by 6 bases, with 13 bases between. This CDR3 has 13 amino acids. The germline CDR1 and CDR2 sequences are LGHNA and YNFKEQ.